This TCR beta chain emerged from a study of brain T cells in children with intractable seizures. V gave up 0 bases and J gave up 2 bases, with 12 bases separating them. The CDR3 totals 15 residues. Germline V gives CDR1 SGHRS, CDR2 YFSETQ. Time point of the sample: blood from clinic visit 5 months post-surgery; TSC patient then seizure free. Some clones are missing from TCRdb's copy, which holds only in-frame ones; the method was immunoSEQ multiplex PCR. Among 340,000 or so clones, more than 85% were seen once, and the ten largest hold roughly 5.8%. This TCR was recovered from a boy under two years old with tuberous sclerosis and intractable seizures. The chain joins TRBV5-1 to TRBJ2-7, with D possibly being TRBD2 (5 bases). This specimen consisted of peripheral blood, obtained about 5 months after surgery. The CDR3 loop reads CASSLGGYSPYEQYF. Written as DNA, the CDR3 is TGCGCCAGCAGCTTGGGCGGGTACTCACCCTACGAGCAGTACTTC. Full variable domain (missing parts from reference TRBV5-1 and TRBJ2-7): KAGVTQTPRYLIKTRGQQVTLSCSPISGHRSVSWYQQTPGQGLQFLFEYFSETQRNKGNFPGRFSGRQFSNSRSEMNVSTLELGDSALYLCASSLGGYSPYEQYFGPGTRLTVT.